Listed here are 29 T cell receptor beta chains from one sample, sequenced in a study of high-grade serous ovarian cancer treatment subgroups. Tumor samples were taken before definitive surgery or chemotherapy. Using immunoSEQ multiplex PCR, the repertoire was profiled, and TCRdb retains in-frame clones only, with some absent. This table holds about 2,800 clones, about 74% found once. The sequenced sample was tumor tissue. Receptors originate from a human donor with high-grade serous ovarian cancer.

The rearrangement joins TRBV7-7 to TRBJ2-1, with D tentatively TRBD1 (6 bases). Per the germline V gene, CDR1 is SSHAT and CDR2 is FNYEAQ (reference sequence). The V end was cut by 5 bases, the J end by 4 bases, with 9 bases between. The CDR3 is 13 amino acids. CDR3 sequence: CASSLDRYNEQFF. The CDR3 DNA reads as TGTGCCAGCAGCCTGGACAGATACAATGAGCAGTTCTTC.

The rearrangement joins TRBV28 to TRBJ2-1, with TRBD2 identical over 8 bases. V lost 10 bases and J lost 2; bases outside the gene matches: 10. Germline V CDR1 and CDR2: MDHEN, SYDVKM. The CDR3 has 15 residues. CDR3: CATTPGGRTYNEQFF. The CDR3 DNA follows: TGTGCCACCACCCCCGGCGGGAGGACCTACAATGAGCAGTTCTTC.

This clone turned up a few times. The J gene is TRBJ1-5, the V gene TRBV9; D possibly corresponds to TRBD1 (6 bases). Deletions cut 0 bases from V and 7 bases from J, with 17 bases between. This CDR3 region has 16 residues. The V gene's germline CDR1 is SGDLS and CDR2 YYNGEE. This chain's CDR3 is CASSVDGGGTGQPQHF. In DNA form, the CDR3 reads TGTGCCAGCAGCGTAGATGGGGGGGGTACAGGGCAGCCCCAGCATTTT.

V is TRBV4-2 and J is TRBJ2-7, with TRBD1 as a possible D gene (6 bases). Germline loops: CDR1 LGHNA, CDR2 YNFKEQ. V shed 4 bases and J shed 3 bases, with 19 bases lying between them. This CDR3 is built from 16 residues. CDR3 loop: CASSLRQAPGVYEQYF. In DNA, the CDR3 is TGTGCCAGCAGCCTTCGACAGGCCCCCGGTGTCTACGAGCAGTACTTC.

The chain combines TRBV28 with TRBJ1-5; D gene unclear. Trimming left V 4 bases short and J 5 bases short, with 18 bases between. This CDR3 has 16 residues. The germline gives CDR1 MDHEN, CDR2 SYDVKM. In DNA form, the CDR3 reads TGTGCCAGCAGTTCTCGACAACCACCCATACATCAGCCCCAGCATTTT. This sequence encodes CASSSRQPPIHQPQHF.

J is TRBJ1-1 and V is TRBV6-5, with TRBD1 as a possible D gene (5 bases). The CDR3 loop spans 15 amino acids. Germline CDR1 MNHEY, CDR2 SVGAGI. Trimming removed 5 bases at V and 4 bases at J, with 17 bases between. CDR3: CASSPLRGAATEAFF. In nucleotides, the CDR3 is TGTGCCAGCAGTCCCCTGCGTGGGGCGGCCACTGAAGCTTTCTTT.

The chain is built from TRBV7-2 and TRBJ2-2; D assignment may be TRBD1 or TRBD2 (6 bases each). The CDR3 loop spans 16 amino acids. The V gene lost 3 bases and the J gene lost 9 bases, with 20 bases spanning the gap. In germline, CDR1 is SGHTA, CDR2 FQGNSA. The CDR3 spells CASSLAGGGSVRELFF. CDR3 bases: TGTGCCAGCAGCTTGGCCGGAGGGGGAAGTGTCCGGGAGCTGTTTTTT.

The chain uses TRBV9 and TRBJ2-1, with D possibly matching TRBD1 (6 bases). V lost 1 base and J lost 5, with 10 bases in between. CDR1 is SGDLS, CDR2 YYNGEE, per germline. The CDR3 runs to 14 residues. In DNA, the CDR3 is TGTGCCAGCAGCGTAACAGGGTCCCACAATGAGCAGTTCTTC. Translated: CASSVTGSHNEQFF.

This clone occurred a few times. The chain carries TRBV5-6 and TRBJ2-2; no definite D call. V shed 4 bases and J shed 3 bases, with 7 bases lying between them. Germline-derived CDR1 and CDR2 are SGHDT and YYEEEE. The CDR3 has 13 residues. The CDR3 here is CASSVGDTGELFF. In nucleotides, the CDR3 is TGTGCCAGCAGCGTTGGGGACACCGGGGAGCTGTTTTTT.

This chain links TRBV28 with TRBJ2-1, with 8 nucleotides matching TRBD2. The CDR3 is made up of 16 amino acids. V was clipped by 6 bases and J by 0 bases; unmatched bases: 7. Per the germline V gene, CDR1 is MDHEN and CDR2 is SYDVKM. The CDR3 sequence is CASSPLAVISYNEQFF. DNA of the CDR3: TGTGCCAGCAGCCCACTAGCGGTCATCTCCTACAATGAGCAGTTCTTC.

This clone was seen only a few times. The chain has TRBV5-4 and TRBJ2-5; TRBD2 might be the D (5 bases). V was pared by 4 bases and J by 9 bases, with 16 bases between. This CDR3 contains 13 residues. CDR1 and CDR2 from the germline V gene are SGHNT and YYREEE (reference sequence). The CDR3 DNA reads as TGTGCCAGCAGCCTGAGGGTTCTGGGATCCCAGTACTTC. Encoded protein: CASSLRVLGSQYF.

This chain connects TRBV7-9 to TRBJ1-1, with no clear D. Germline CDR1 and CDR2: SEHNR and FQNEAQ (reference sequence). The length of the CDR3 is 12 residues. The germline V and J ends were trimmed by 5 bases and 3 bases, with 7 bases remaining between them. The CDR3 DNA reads TGTGCCAGCAGCAGTTTTGACACTGAAGCTTTCTTT. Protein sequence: CASSSFDTEAFF.

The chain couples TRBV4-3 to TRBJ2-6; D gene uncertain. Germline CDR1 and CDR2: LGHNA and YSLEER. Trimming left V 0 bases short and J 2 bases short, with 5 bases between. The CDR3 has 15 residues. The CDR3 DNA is TGCGCCAGCAGCCAAGAAGGACCTGGGGCCAACGTCCTGACTTTC. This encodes CASSQEGPGANVLTF.

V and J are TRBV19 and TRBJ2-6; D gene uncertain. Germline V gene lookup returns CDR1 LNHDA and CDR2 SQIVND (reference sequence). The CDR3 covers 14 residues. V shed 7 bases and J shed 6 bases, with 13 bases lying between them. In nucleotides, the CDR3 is TGTGCCAGTACGGCTGTAACTGAGGCCAACGTCCTGACTTTC. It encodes CASTAVTEANVLTF.

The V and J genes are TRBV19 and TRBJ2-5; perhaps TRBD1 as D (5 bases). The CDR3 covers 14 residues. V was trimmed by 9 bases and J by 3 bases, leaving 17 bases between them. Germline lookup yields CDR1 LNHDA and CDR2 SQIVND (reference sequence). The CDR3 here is CASARTSPKETQYF. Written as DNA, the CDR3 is TGTGCCAGCGCCAGGACAAGCCCTAAAGAGACCCAGTACTTC. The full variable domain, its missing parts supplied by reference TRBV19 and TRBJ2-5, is DGGITQSPKYLFRKEGQNVTLSCEQNLNHDAMYWYRQDPGQGLRLIYYSQIVNDFQKGDIAEGYSVSREKKESFPLTVTSAQKNPTAFYLCASARTSPKETQYFGPGTRLLVL.

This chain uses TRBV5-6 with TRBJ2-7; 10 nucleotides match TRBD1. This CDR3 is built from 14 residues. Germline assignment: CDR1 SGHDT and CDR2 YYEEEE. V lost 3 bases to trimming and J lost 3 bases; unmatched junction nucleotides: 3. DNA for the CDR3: TGTGCCAGCAGCTCGACAGGGGGCGGCTACGAGCAGTACTTC. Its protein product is CASSSTGGGYEQYF.

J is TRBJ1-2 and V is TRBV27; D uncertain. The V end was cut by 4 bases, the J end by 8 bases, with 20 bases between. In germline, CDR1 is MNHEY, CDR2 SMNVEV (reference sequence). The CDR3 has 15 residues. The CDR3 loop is CASSYHPQTATGYTF. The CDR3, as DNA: TGTGCCAGCAGTTACCACCCCCAGACCGCAACCGGCTACACCTTC.

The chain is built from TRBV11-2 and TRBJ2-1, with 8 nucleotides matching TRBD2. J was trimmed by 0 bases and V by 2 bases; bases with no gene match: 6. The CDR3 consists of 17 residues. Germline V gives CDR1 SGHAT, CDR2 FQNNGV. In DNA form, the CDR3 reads TGTGCCAGCAGCTTACAGCGGGAGAGCCACTCCTACAATGAGCAGTTCTTC. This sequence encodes CASSLQRESHSYNEQFF.

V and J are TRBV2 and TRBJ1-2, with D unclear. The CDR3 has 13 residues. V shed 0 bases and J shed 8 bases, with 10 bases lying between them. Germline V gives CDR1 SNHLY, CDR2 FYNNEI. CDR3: CASSEATGFGYTF. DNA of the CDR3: TGTGCCAGCAGTGAAGCTACTGGGTTCGGCTACACCTTC.

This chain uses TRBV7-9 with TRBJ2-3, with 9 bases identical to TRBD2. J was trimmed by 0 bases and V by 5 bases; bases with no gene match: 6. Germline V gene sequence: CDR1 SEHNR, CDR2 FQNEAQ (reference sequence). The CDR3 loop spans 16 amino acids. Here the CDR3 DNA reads TGTGCCAGCAGCCGAAGACTAGCGGCTAGCACAGATACGCAGTATTTT. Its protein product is CASSRRLAASTDTQYF.

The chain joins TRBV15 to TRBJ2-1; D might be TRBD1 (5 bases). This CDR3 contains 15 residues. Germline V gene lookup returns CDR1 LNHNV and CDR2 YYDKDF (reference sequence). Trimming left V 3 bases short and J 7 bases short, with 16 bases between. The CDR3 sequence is CATSRQGAALNEQFF. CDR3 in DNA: TGTGCCACCAGCAGGCAGGGCGCGGCTCTAAATGAGCAGTTCTTC.

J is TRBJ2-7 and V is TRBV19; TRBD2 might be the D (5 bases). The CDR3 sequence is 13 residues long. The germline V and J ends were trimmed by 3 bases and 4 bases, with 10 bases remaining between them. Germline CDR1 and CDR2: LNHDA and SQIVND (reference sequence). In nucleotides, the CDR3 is TGTGCCAGTAGTATTGTAGCGCAATACGAGCAGTACTTC. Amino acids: CASSIVAQYEQYF.

The CDR3 loop reads CASSLGPSYEQYF. CDR3 in DNA: TGTGCCAGCAGCCTAGGGCCCTCCTACGAGCAGTACTTC. The chain couples TRBV6-6 to TRBJ2-7; D remains unclear. The germline V and J ends were trimmed by 6 bases and 0 bases, with 9 bases remaining between them. The germline V gene has CDR1 MNHNY and CDR2 SVGAGI (reference sequence). There are 13 residues in the CDR3.

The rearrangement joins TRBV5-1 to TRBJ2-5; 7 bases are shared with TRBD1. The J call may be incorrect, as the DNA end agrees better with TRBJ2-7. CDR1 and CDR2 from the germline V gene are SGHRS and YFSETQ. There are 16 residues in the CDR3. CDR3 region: CASSLSTGLSAYEQYF. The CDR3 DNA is TGCGCCAGCAGCCTCTCGACAGGGCTCTCGGCCTACGAGCAGTACTTC.

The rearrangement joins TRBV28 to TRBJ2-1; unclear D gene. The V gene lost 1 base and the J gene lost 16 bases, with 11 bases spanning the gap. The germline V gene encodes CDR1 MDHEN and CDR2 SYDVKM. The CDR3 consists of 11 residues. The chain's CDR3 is CASSLYGVSFF. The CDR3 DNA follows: TGTGCCAGCAGTTTATACGGTGTGAGTTTCTTC.

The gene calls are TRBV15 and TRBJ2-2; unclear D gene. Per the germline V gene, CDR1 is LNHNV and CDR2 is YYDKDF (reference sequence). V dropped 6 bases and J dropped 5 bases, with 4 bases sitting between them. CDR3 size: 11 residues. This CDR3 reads CATRKTGELFF. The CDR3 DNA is TGTGCCACCAGAAAGACCGGGGAGCTGTTTTTT.

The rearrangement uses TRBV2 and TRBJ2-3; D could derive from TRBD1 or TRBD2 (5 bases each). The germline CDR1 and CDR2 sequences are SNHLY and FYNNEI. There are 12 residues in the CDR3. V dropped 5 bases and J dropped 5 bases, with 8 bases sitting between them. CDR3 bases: TGTGCCAGCAGTCGGGGCGTAGATACGCAGTATTTT. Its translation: CASSRGVDTQYF.

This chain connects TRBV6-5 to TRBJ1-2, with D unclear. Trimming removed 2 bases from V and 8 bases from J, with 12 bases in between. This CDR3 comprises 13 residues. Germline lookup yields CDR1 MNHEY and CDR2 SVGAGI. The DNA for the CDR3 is TGTGCCAGCAGTTACCCGGGCGAGGGAGGCTACACCTTC. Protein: CASSYPGEGGYTF.

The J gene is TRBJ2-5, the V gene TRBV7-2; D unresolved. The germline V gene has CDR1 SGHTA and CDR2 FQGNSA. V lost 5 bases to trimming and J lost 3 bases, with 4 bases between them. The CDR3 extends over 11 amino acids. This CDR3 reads CASSLKETQYF. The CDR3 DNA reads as TGTGCCAGCAGCCTAAAAGAGACCCAGTACTTC.